The T cell receptor (beta chain) described here comes from a study of blood T cell repertoires in COVID-19. For the study at large: COVID-19 samples collected from the United States, Italy and Spain covered acute and convalescent phases. T cells, B-cell-depleted T cells, or PBMCs supplied cDNA or gDNA.

TCRdb's copy holds only in-frame clones and misses some; the assay was immunoSEQ multiplex PCR. The sample has some 180,000 clones; 75% to 95% are singletons. Germline-derived CDR1 and CDR2 are SEHNR and FQNEAQ (reference sequence). With 11 bases removed from V and 1 base from J, the gap between germline ends came to 14 bases. This CDR3 contains 14 residues. V and J are TRBV7-9 and TRBJ2-2; tentative D call: TRBD2 (5 bases). The receptor was isolated from a man aged 50 or older with acute or convalescent COVID-19. Sequencing input: peripheral blood. This CDR3 reads CARGVEGNTGELFF. Written as DNA, the CDR3 is TGTGCCCGAGGTGTAGAGGGGAACACCGGGGAGCTGTTTTTT.